A selection of T cell receptor beta chains follows, all from one sample in a study of PD-L1 blockade in urothelial cancer. Assay: immunoSEQ multiplex PCR; the TCRdb copy retains only in-frame clones and omits some. The data show under 85,000 clones, with around 93% seen just once and about 0.87% held by the top ten. The sample consisted of PBMCs, taken around atezolizumab (anti-PD-L1) treatment. The receptors originated from a woman of 80 years or more with urothelial cancer. Each CDR3 is given without its conserved first and last residue. Fields, in order: J gene, V gene, CDR3 protein.

>TRBJ2-1|TRBV19
ASSQGSHGSYNEQF
>TRBJ2-1|TRBV7-9
ASSLAGGNEQF
>TRBJ1-1|TRBV4-2
ASSHPKGGGTEAF
>TRBJ2-3|TRBV6-6
ASSSDISSTDTQY
>TRBJ2-7|TRBV9
ASSGGRLAEEQY
>TRBJ1-2|TRBV28
AIPRDSANYGYT
>TRBJ2-7|TRBV6-1
ASSADRGHAEQY
>TRBJ2-5|TRBV10-3
AISDPLGGEETQY
>TRBJ2-1|TRBV5-1
ASWGGGDEQF
>TRBJ1-2|TRBV7-9
ASSPQGNGYT
>TRBJ2-5|TRBV5-4
ASSVGLAGALETQY
>TRBJ1-1|TRBV5-1
ASSLITGVMNTEAF
>TRBJ1-1|TRBV7-2
ASSLGLDRGGTEAF
>TRBJ2-1|TRBV18
ASSPQLDEQF
>TRBJ2-3|TRBV6-1
ASSGGLAGVSSTDTQY
>TRBJ2-7|TRBV27
ASSFAGQGYSEQY
>TRBJ2-5|TRBV6-1
ASSSRDRGQETQY
>TRBJ1-1|TRBV7-2
ASSWAGIMNTEAF
>TRBJ1-2|TRBV7-9
ASSSVNYGYT
>TRBJ2-7|TRBV5-1
ASSLETSGSGDEQY
>TRBJ1-1|TRBV7-9
ASSQTKGRETEAF